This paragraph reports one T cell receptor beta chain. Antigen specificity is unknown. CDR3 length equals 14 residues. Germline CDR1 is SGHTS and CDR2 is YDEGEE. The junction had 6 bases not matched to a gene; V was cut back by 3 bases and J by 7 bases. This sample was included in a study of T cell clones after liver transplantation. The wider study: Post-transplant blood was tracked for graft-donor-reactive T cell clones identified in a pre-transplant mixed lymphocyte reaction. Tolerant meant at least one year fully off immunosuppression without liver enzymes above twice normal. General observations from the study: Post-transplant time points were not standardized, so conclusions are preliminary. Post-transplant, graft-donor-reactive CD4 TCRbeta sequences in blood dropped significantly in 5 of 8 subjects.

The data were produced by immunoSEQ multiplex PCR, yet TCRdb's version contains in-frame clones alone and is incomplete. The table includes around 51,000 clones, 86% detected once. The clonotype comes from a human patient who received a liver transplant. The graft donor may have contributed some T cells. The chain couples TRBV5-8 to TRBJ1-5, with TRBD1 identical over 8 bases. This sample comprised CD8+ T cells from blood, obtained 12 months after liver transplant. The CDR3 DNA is TGTGCCAGCAGCTACGGACAGGGCGGCCAGCCCCAGCATTTT. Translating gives CASSYGQGGQPQHF.